Following are 15 T cell receptor beta chains from one sample sequenced in a study of T cell responses to AZD1222 COVID-19 vaccine. Produced via immunoSEQ multiplex PCR; TCRdb's table is partial and in-frame only. Of more than 75,000 clones listed, 85% to 95% are singletons. The source was peripheral blood, collected 28 days after the second AZD1222 dose. Source of these receptors: an adult who received the AZD1222 COVID-19 vaccine.

The chain combines TRBV14 with TRBJ2-1, with 7 bases identical to TRBD1. CDR1 is SGHDN and CDR2 is FVKESK in the germline V gene. The CDR3 has 14 residues. Losses at the gene ends were 4 bases for V and 3 bases for J; bases not matched to a gene: 3. In DNA, the CDR3 is TGTGCCAGCAGCCCCTGGACAGGCTACAATGAGCAGTTCTTC. Protein sequence: CASSPWTGYNEQFF.

The V gene is TRBV4-2, the J gene TRBJ2-1; TRBD2 matches at 8 bases. The length of the CDR3 is 14 residues. Germline-derived CDR1 and CDR2 are LGHNA and YNFKEQ. Trimming cost V 5 bases and J 5 bases; bases outside gene matches: 5. Here the CDR3 reads CASSTSGRDNEQFF. CDR3 DNA sequence: TGTGCCAGCAGCACTAGCGGCAGAGACAATGAGCAGTTCTTC.

This chain's CDR3 is CARQGLAEQETQYF. CDR3 nucleotide sequence: TGTGCCAGACAGGGACTAGCGGAGCAAGAGACCCAGTACTTC. The V call is TRBV24-1, the J call TRBJ2-5; TRBD2 matches at 11 bases. Looked up from germline, CDR1 is KGHDR and CDR2 is SFDVKD. This CDR3 is 14 amino acids long. V lost 11 bases and J lost 2; bases outside the gene matches: 6.

This sequence joins TRBV7-3 and TRBJ2-7; TRBD1 aligns across 9 bases. CDR3 length equals 14 residues. The germline V gene has CDR1 SGHTA and CDR2 FQGTGA. Trimming cost V 3 bases and J 6 bases; bases outside gene matches: 6. CDR3 region: CASSLGQGVGEQYF. In DNA, the CDR3 is TGTGCCAGCAGCTTGGGACAGGGAGTGGGCGAGCAGTACTTC.

The V call is TRBV28, the J call TRBJ1-3; the D gene is possibly TRBD1 (6 bases). Trimming pared 5 bases from V and 0 bases from J, leaving 17 bases between. The length of the CDR3 is 17 residues. Germline V lookup: CDR1 MDHEN, CDR2 SYDVKM. The CDR3 region is CASSPYPGVNSGNTIYF. CDR3 sequence (DNA): TGTGCCAGCAGTCCATACCCAGGGGTTAACTCTGGAAACACCATATATTTT.

The V gene is TRBV2, the J gene TRBJ2-1, with D perhaps TRBD2 (6 bases). Germline V lookup: CDR1 SNHLY, CDR2 FYNNEI. Trimming pared 7 bases from V and 3 bases from J, leaving 10 bases between. The CDR3 is made up of 13 amino acids. DNA for the CDR3: TGTGCCAGCATGTGGGGGGACTACAATGAGCAGTTCTTC. Protein: CASMWGDYNEQFF.

The chain couples TRBV2 to TRBJ2-6, with 9 nucleotides matching TRBD1. V was clipped by 7 bases and J by 4 bases; unmatched bases: 11. Germline CDR1 is SNHLY and CDR2 is FYNNEI. This CDR3 region has 17 residues. The CDR3 is CASTPRTGVSGANVLTF. The CDR3 bases are TGTGCCAGCACCCCCCGGACAGGGGTATCCGGGGCCAACGTCCTGACTTTC.

A single count supports this clone. The CDR3 region is CASSLGANTEAFF. Written as DNA, the CDR3 is TGTGCCAGCAGCCTTGGGGCGAACACTGAAGCTTTCTTT. The gene calls are TRBV9 and TRBJ1-1, with D tentatively TRBD1 (5 bases). Germline CDR1 is SGDLS and CDR2 is YYNGEE. The length of the CDR3 is 13 residues. Deletions cut 4 bases from V and 1 base from J, with 8 bases between.

This clone was counted only a few times. This rearrangement joins TRBV28 to TRBJ2-7; D is perhaps TRBD1 (5 bases). The CDR3 length is 14 residues. V lost 10 bases and J 0 bases, leaving 16 bases between the germline ends. CDR1 is MDHEN, CDR2 SYDVKM, per germline. CDR3 sequence reads: CATTVTANSYEQYF. The CDR3 coding sequence is TGTGCCACCACTGTGACAGCTAACTCCTACGAGCAGTACTTC.

The chain links TRBV5-5 to TRBJ1-5, with unresolved D. Trimming cost V 2 bases and J 0 bases, with 3 bases left between them. The CDR3 extends over 13 amino acids. The germline V gene encodes CDR1 SGHKS and CDR2 YYEKEE (reference sequence). The DNA for the CDR3 is TGTGCCAGCAGCTTATATAGCAATCAGCCCCAGCATTTT. Translating gives CASSLYSNQPQHF.

This chain joins TRBV7-3 and TRBJ2-2; 9 bases map to TRBD2. The CDR3 length is 16 residues. Trimming took 1 base from V and 7 from J; bases not matched to a gene: 7. CDR1 and CDR2 (germline): SGHTA, FQGTGA. The CDR3 sequence: CASSLSGSGRIGELFF. The DNA for the CDR3 is TGTGCCAGCAGCTTAAGCGGTAGCGGGAGAATCGGGGAGCTGTTTTTT.

The CDR3 is CATSDSRGQPQHF. As DNA, the CDR3 is TGTGCCACCAGTGATTCGAGGGGTCAGCCCCAGCATTTT. The gene calls are TRBV24-1 and TRBJ1-5; tentatively, D is TRBD1 (5 bases). The CDR3 spans 13 residues. Germline V CDR1 and CDR2: KGHDR, SFDVKD. Trimming cost V 2 bases and J 6 bases, with 7 bases left between them.

This chain connects TRBV2 to TRBJ1-1; D is unclear. The V gene's germline CDR1 is SNHLY and CDR2 FYNNEI. The CDR3 runs 13 residues. Trimming stripped 2 bases from V and 2 bases from J, with 6 bases between. CDR3 loop: CASSEQSNTEAFF. CDR3 DNA sequence: TGTGCCAGCAGTGAACAGTCCAACACTGAAGCTTTCTTT.

The chain couples TRBV7-2 to TRBJ2-3, with D unresolved. The CDR3 is made up of 15 amino acids. Deletions cut 2 bases from V and 0 bases from J, with 9 bases between. Germline V gene lookup returns CDR1 SGHTA and CDR2 FQGNSA. The CDR3 spells CASSLSHASTDTQYF. The DNA of the CDR3 is TGTGCCAGCAGCTTATCTCACGCTAGCACAGATACGCAGTATTTT.

This clone was observed a single time. The genes are TRBV29-1 and TRBJ2-1; unclear D gene. Germline CDR1 reads SQVTM; CDR2 reads ANQGSEA. This CDR3 spans 18 amino acids. The V gene lost 4 bases and the J gene lost 9 bases, with 31 bases spanning the gap. Here the CDR3 reads CSVGYEVARLWGSGEQFF. The CDR3 nucleotides are TGCAGCGTTGGTTATGAGGTGGCGAGATTGTGGGGATCTGGTGAGCAGTTCTTC.